Listed below are T cell receptor beta chains from one sample, sequenced in a study of beta chain features in type 1 diabetes. Profiling relied on immunoSEQ multiplex PCR, and the TCRdb table lists in-frame clones only, not all of them. The sample yields under 400,000 clones, roughly 12% seen once. Sequenced sample: naive CD4+ T cells from blood. These receptors all come from a man between 18 and 29 years old in good health. The CDR3 runs from the conserved cysteine through the conserved F or W. The order of the fields is J gene, D gene, clone size, V gene, CDR3 protein, CDR3 DNA. The D gene is left open where the match is weak. Clone size is given for some rows only: seen once, a few or many times, or a class if the clone is expanded.

J: TRBJ1-2
D: TRBD1
size: .
V: TRBV19
CDR3: CASSIGFWRDRENYGYTF
DNA: TGTGCCAGTAGTATCGGTTTTTGGCGGGACAGGGAAAACTATGGCTACACCTTC

J: TRBJ2-3
D: TRBD2
size: .
V: TRBV27
CDR3: CASSLFSGGGTDTQYF
DNA: TGTGCCAGCAGTTTATTTAGCGGGGGTGGCACAGATACGCAGTATTTT

J: TRBJ2-5
D: .
size: .
V: TRBV6-5
CDR3: CASPTRRRQETQYF
DNA: TGTGCCAGCCCAACTCGGCGGCGCCAAGAGACCCAGTACTTC

J: TRBJ1-1
D: .
size: few
V: TRBV30
CDR3: CAWNRDGNTEAFF
DNA: TGTGCCTGGAACAGGGACGGAAACACTGAAGCTTTCTTT

J: TRBJ2-1
D: TRBD2
size: few
V: TRBV7-2
CDR3: CASRMSGGASYNEQFF
DNA: TGTGCCAGCAGAATGAGCGGGGGGGCCTCCTACAATGAGCAGTTCTTC

J: TRBJ2-7
D: .
size: .
V: TRBV28
CDR3: CASNQQGYEQYF
DNA: TGTGCCAGCAATCAACAGGGATACGAGCAGTACTTC

J: TRBJ2-7
D: TRBD2
size: .
V: TRBV7-2
CDR3: CASKAGLAGGYEQYF
DNA: TGTGCCAGCAAAGCGGGACTAGCGGGAGGGTACGAGCAGTACTTC

J: TRBJ2-4
D: .
size: few
V: TRBV28
CDR3: CASSFGSTAKNIQYF
DNA: TGTGCCAGCAGTTTCGGGAGTACAGCCAAAAACATTCAGTACTTC

J: TRBJ2-1
D: TRBD1
size: .
V: TRBV15
CDR3: CATSYYRGSLFVYNEQFF
DNA: TGTGCCACCAGCTACTACAGGGGGTCGCTTTTCGTCTACAATGAGCAGTTCTTC

J: TRBJ2-1
D: .
size: many
V: TRBV28
CDR3: CASSLTAGYNEQFF
DNA: TGTGCCAGCAGTTTGACGGCAGGGTACAATGAGCAGTTCTTC

J: TRBJ2-5
D: TRBD2
size: .
V: TRBV6-5
CDR3: CASSPLAGGETQYF
DNA: TGTGCCAGCAGTCCCCTAGCGGGGGGCGAGACCCAGTACTTC

J: TRBJ2-3
D: .
size: few
V: TRBV9
CDR3: CASSVALPGMADTQYF
DNA: TGTGCCAGCAGCGTAGCTCTTCCCGGGATGGCAGATACGCAGTATTTT

J: TRBJ2-2
D: .
size: .
V: TRBV9
CDR3: CASSVLTAARGTGELFF
DNA: TGTGCCAGCAGCGTACTCACAGCGGCCCGGGGCACCGGGGAGCTGTTTTTT

J: TRBJ2-1
D: .
size: few
V: TRBV9
CDR3: CASSWRQANEQFF
DNA: TGTGCCAGCAGCTGGAGGCAGGCCAATGAGCAGTTCTTC

J: TRBJ2-5
D: .
size: few
V: TRBV5-1
CDR3: CASSSLSVTQETQYF
DNA: TGCGCCAGCAGCTCCCTAAGCGTAACCCAAGAGACCCAGTACTTC

J: TRBJ2-4
D: TRBD1
size: .
V: TRBV28
CDR3: CASRIDRGRKAKNIQYF
DNA: TGTGCCAGCAGGATCGACAGGGGGCGAAAGGCCAAAAACATTCAGTACTTC

J: TRBJ2-7
D: .
size: .
V: TRBV21-1
CDR3: CASSPEAGLAGSYEQYF
DNA: TGTGCCAGCAGCCCCGAGGCGGGACTAGCGGGAAGCTACGAGCAGTACTTC

J: TRBJ1-2
D: TRBD1
size: few
V: TRBV19
CDR3: CASSGDRTYGYTF
DNA: TGTGCCAGTAGTGGGGACAGGACTTATGGCTACACCTTC

J: TRBJ2-7
D: TRBD2
size: .
V: TRBV18
CDR3: CASSPPSGSSYEQYF
DNA: TGTGCCAGCTCACCACCTAGCGGGAGCTCCTACGAGCAGTACTTC

J: TRBJ2-5
D: TRBD2
size: .
V: TRBV7-2
CDR3: CASRKSGRASETQYF
DNA: TGTGCCAGCAGAAAGAGCGGGAGGGCCTCGGAGACCCAGTACTTC

J: TRBJ1-2
D: .
size: few
V: TRBV6-5
CDR3: CASSYSNLRQYRRYTF
DNA: TGTGCCAGCAGTTACTCGAACCTGAGACAGTATCGGCGCTACACCTTC

J: TRBJ2-7
D: TRBD1
size: few
V: TRBV18
CDR3: CASSRNRGLYEQYF
DNA: TGTGCCAGCTCACGGAACAGGGGGTTGTACGAGCAGTACTTC

J: TRBJ2-1
D: .
size: many
V: TRBV14
CDR3: CASSPEQPYNNEQFF
DNA: TGTGCCAGCAGCCCCGAACAGCCCTACAACAATGAGCAGTTCTTC

J: TRBJ1-2
D: .
size: .
V: TRBV29-1
CDR3: CSAWVDSSRYTF
DNA: TGCAGCGCCTGGGTGGACAGTTCGCGCTACACCTTC